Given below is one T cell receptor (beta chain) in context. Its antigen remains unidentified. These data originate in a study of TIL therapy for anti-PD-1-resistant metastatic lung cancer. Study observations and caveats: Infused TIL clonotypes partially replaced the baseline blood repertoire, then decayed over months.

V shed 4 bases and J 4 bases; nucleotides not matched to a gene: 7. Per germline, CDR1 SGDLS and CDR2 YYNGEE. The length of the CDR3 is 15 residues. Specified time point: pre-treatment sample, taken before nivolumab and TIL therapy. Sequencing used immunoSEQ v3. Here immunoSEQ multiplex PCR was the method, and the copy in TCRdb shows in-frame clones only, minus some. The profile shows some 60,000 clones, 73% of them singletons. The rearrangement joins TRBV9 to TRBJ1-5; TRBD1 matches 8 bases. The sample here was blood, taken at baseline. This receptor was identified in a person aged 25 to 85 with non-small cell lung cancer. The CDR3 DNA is TGTGCCAGCAGCAGAATGGGACAGGCAAATCAGCCCCAGCATTTT. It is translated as CASSRMGQANQPQHF. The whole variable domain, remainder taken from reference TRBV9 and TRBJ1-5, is DSGVTQTPKHLITATGQRVTLRCSPRSGDLSVYWYQQSLDQGLQFLIQYYNGEERAKGNILERFSAQQFPDLHSELNLSSLELGDSALYFCASSRMGQANQPQHFGDGTRLSIL.